This section outlines one T cell receptor (beta chain) sequence together with its context. The sample comes from a study of blood T cell repertoires in COVID-19. Background on the study: Spain, Italy and the United States supplied samples that represented acute and convalescent COVID-19. T cells, B-cell-depleted T cells, or PBMCs provided the cDNA or gDNA that served as material.

As processed by the authors: Reference gene primers were amplified, and this amplification served to estimate nucleated cell counts. Here immunoSEQ multiplex PCR was the method, and the copy in TCRdb shows in-frame clones only, minus some. V and J calls and clone size come straight from that table; D and trimming were deduced from the DNA. The repertoire has 95,000 to 100,000 clones, about 89% of them found once; the top ten carry 17%. CDR1 is SGHNT, CDR2 YYREEE, per germline (reference sequence). The CDR3 sequence is 13 residues long. Trimming shortened V by 2 bases and J by 3 bases, and 6 bases separated the two germline ends.

The chain employs TRBV5-4 and TRBJ2-1; no definite D call. This receptor was identified in a man between 50 and 59 years old with acute or convalescent COVID-19. Sequenced: peripheral blood. The CDR3 DNA follows: TGTGCCAGCAGCTTTGTCAGCTACAATGAGCAGTTCTTC. Translating it yields CASSFVSYNEQFF. The full variable domain, its missing parts supplied by reference TRBV5-4 and TRBJ2-1, is ETGVTQSPTHLIKTRGQQVTLRCSSQSGHNTVSWYQQALGQGPQFIFQYYREEENGRGNFPPRFSGLQFPNYSSELNVNALELDDSALYLCASSFVSYNEQFFGPGTRLTVL.